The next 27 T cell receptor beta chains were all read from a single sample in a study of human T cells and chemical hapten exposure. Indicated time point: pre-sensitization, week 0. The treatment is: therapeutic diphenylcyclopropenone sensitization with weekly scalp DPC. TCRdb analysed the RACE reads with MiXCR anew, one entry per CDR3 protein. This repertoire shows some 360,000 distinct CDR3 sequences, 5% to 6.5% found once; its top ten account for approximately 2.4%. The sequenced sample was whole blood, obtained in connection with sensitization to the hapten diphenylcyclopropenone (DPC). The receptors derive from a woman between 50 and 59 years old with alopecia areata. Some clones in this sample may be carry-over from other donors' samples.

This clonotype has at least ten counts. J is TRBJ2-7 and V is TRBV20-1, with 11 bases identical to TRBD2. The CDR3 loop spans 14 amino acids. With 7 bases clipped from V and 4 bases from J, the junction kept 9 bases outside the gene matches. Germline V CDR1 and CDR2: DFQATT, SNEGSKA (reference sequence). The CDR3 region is CSVQSSGGLYEQYF. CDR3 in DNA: TGCAGTGTCCAATCTAGCGGGGGGCTTTACGAGCAGTACTTC.

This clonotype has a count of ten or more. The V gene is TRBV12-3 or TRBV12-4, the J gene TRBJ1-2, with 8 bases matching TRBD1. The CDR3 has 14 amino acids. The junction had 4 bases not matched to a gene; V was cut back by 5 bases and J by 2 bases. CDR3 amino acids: CASSQGAQNYGYTF. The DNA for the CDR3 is TGTGCCAGCAGTCAGGGGGCGCAGAACTATGGCTACACCTTC.

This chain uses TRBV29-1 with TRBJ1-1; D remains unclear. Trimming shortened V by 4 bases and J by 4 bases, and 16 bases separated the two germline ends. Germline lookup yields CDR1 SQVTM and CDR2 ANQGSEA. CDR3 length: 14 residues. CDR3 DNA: TGCAGCGTTGTTCGCTCGAGGTTGGGCACTGAAGCTTTCTTT. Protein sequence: CSVVRSRLGTEAFF. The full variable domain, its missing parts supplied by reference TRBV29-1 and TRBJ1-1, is SAVISQKPSRDICQRGTSLTIQCQVDSQVTMMFWYRQQPGQSLTLIATANQGSEATYESGFVIDKFPISRPNLTFSTLTVSNMSPEDSSIYLCSVVRSRLGTEAFFGQGTRLTVV.

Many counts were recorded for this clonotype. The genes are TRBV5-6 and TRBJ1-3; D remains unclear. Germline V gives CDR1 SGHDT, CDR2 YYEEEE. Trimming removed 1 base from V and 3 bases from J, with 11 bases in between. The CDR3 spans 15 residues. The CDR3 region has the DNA TGTGCCAGCAGCTTGATGCAGAGCTTTGGAAACACCATATATTTT. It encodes CASSLMQSFGNTIYF.

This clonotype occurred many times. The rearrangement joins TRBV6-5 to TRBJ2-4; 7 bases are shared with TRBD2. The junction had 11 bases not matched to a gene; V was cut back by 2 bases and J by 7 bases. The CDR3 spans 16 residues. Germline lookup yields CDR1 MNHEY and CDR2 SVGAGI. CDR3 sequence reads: CASSYRQFGGVNIQYF. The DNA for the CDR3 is TGTGCCAGCAGTTACAGGCAGTTTGGGGGGGTGAACATTCAGTACTTC.

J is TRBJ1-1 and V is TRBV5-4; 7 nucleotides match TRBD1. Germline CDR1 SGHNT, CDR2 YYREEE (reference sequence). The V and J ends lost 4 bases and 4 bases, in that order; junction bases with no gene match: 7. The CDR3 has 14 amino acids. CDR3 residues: CASSPRGGTTEAFF. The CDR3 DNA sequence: TGTGCCAGCAGCCCCAGGGGGGGTACCACTGAAGCTTTCTTT.

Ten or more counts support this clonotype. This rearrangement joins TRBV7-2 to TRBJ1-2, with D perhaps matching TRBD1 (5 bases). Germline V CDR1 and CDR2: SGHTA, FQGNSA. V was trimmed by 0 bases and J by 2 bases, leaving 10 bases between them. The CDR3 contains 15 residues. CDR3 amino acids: CASSLAWGSNYGYTF. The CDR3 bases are TGTGCCAGCAGCTTAGCTTGGGGGTCCAACTATGGCTACACCTTC.

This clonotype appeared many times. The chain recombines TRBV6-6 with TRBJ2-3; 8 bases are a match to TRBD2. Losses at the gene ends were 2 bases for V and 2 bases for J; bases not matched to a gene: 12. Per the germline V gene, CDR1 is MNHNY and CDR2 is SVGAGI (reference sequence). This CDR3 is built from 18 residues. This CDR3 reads CASSYPPGAGGHTDTQYF. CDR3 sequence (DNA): TGTGCCAGCAGTTACCCCCCAGGGGCGGGGGGCCACACAGATACGCAGTATTTT.

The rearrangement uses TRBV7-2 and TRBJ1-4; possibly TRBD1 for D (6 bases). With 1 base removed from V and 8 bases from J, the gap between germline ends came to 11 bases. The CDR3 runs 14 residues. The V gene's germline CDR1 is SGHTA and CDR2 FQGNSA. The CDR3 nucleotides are TGTGCCAGCAGCTTAGGGACAGTGCGGGAAAAACTGTTTTTT. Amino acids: CASSLGTVREKLFF.

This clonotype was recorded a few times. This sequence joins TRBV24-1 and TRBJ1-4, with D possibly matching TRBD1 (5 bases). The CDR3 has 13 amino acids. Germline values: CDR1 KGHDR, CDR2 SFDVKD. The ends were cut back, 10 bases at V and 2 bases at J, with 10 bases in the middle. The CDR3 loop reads CATSRDTNEKLFF. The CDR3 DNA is TGTGCCACTTCCCGGGACACTAATGAAAAACTGTTTTTT.

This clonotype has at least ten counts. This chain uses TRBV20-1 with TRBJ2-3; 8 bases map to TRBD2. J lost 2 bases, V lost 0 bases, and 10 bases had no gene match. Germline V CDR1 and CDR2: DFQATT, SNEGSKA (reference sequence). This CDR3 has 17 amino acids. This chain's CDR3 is CSARDVERGSTTDTQYF. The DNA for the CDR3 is TGCAGTGCTAGAGATGTGGAGCGGGGGAGCACCACAGATACGCAGTATTTT.

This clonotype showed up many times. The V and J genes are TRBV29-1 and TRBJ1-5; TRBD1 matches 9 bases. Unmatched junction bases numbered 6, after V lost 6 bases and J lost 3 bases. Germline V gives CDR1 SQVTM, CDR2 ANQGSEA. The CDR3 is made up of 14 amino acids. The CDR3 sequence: CSVRTGEINQPQHF. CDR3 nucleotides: TGCAGCGTCAGGACAGGGGAGATCAATCAGCCCCAGCATTTT.

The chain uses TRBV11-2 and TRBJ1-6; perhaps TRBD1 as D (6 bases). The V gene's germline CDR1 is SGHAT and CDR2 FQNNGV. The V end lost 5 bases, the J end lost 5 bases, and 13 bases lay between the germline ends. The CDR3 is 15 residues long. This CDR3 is CASSRGGQNNSPLHF. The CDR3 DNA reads TGTGCCAGCAGCCGGGGGGGGCAGAATAATTCACCCCTCCACTTT.

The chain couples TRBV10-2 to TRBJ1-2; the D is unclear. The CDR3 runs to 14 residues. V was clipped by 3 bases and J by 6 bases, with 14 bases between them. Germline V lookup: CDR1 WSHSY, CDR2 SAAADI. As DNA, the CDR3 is TGCGCCAGCAGTGAAGGCAGGCGCTCCGATGGCTACACCTTC. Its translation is CASSEGRRSDGYTF.

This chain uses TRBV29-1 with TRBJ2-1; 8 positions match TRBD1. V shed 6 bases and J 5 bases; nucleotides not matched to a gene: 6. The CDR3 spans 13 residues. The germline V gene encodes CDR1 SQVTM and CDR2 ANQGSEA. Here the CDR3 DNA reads TGCAGCGTGGCGGGACAGGTGGACAATGAGCAGTTCTTC. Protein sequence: CSVAGQVDNEQFF.

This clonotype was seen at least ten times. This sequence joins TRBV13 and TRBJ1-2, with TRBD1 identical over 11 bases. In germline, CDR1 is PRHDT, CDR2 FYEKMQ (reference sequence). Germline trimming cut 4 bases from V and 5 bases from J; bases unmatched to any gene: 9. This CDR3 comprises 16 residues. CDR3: CASSSEPGQGDYGYTF. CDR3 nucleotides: TGTGCCAGCAGCTCAGAACCGGGACAGGGGGATTATGGCTACACCTTC.

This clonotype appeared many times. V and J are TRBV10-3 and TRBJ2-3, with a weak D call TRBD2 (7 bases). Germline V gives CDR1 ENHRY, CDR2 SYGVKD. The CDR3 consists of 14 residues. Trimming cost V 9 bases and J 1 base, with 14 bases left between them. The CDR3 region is CAMGGGRGTDTQYF. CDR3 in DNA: TGTGCCATGGGAGGGGGTAGAGGCACAGATACGCAGTATTTT.

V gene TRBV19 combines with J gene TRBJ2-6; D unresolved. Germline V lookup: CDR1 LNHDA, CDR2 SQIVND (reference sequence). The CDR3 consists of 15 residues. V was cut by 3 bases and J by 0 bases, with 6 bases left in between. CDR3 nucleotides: TGTGCCAGTAGTATGGGTGCCTCTGGGGCCAACGTCCTGACTTTC. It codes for CASSMGASGANVLTF.

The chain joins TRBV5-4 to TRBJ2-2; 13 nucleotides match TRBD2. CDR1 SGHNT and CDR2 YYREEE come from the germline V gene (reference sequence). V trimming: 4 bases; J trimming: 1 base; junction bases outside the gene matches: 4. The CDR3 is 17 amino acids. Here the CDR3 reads CASSQGLAGQNTGELFF. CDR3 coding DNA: TGTGCCAGCAGCCAGGGACTAGCGGGGCAGAACACCGGGGAGCTGTTTTTT.

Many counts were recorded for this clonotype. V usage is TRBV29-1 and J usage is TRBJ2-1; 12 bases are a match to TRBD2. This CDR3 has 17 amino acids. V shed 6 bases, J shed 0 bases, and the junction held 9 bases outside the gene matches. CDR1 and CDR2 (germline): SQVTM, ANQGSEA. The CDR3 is CSVAGLAGPSSYNEQFF. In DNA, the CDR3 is TGCAGCGTAGCTGGACTAGCGGGACCCAGCTCCTACAATGAGCAGTTCTTC.

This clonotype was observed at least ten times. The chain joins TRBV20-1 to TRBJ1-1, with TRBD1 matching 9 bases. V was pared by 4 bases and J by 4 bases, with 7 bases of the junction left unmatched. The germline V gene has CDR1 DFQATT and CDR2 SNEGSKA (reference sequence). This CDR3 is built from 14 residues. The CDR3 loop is CSANYRGRGTEAFF. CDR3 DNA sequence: TGCAGTGCTAATTACAGGGGGCGAGGCACTGAAGCTTTCTTT.

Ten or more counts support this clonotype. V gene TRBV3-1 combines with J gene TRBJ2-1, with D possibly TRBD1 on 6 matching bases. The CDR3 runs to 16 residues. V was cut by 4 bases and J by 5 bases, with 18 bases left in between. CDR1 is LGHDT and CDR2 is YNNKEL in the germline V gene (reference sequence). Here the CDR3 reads CASSPRRGGLNNEQFF. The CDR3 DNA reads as TGTGCCAGCAGCCCTAGAAGAGGGGGTTTGAACAATGAGCAGTTCTTC.

For the CDR3, the DNA is TGCAGCGTACGAGGGGACGGGTACGAGCAGTACTTC. Amino acid sequence: CSVRGDGYEQYF. The gene calls are TRBV29-1 and TRBJ2-7; either TRBD1 or TRBD2 may fit D (5 bases each). The CDR3 extends over 12 amino acids. Germline V gene data show CDR1 as SQVTM and CDR2 as ANQGSEA. V gave up 6 bases and J gave up 4 bases, with 13 bases separating them.

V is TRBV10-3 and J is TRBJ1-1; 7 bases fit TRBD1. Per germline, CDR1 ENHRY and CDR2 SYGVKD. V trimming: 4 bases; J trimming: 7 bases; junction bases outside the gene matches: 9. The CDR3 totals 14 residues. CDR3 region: CAISVQGRDSEAFF. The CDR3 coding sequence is TGTGCCATCAGTGTTCAGGGGAGGGACAGTGAAGCTTTCTTT.

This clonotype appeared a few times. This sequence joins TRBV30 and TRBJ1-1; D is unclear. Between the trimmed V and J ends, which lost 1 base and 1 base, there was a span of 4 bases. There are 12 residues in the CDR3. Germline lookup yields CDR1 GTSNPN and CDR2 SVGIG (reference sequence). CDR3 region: CAWSGPNTEAFF. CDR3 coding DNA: TGTGCCTGGAGTGGACCGAACACTGAAGCTTTCTTT.

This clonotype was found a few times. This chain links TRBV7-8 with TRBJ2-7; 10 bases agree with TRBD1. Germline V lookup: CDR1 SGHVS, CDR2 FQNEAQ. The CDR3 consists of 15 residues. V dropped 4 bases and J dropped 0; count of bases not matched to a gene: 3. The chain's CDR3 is CASSWGQGSSYEQYF. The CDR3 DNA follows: TGTGCCAGCAGCTGGGGACAGGGGAGCTCCTACGAGCAGTACTTC.

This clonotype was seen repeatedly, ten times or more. The CDR3 coding sequence is TGCGCCAGCAGCACTGGGGGCCAAGCTTTCTTT. Protein product: CASSTGGQAFF. The chain is built from TRBV4-1 and TRBJ1-1; D is possibly TRBD1 (6 bases). The CDR3 extends over 11 amino acids. Trimming took off 5 bases at V and 9 bases at J, with 10 bases between the two ends. Germline-derived CDR1 and CDR2 are MGHRA and YSYEKL.